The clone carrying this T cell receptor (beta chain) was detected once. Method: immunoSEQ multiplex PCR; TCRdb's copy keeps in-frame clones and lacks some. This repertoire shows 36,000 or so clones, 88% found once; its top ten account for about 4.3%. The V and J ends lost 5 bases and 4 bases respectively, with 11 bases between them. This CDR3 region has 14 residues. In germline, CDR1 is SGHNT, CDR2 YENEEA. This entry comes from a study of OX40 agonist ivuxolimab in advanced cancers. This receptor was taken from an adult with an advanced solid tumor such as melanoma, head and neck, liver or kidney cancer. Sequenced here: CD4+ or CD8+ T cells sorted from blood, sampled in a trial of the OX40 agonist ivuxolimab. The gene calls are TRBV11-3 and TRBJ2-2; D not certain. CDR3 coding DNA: TGTGCCAGCAGCCTCCAGACAAGCACCGGGGAGCTGTTTTTT. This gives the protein CASSLQTSTGELFF.